The source of this T cell receptor (beta chain) is a study of tumor and adjacent non-tumor tissue in lung cancer. About the research overall: There were fewer than 15 adenocarcinoma, 2 squamous cell carcinoma and 1 small cell lung cancer cases. Each sample yielded some 4 million productive TCRbeta reads on average.

At least ten counts were recorded for this clonotype. The antigen remains undetermined. No cell sorting was done before RNA was extracted from the tissue. More than 3 cm separated this lung sample from the edge of the tumor. Three rounds of nested PCR, following a modified ARM-PCR protocol, produced the TCRbeta library. Using its own MiXCR run on the multiplex PCR reads, TCRdb lists one record per CDR3 protein. The table lists 60,000 or so distinct CDR3 sequences, about 55% of them singletons. The CDR3 runs 16 residues. Deletions cut 1 base from V and 5 bases from J, with 18 bases between. Germline V gene lookup returns CDR1 SGHKS and CDR2 YYEKEE (reference sequence). Findings of the study overall: Normal lung showed higher cumulative top 100 clone frequency than tumor.

The receptor was isolated from a man in his 70s with non-small cell lung cancer. Sequenced material: distant non-tumor lung tissue. The chain is built from TRBV5-5 and TRBJ2-5; D could derive from TRBD1 or TRBD2 (6 bases each). The CDR3 DNA reads as TGTGCCAGCAGCTTGAGTCGTGGGACTCAGGGGGAGACCCAGTACTTC. Translated: CASSLSRGTQGETQYF.